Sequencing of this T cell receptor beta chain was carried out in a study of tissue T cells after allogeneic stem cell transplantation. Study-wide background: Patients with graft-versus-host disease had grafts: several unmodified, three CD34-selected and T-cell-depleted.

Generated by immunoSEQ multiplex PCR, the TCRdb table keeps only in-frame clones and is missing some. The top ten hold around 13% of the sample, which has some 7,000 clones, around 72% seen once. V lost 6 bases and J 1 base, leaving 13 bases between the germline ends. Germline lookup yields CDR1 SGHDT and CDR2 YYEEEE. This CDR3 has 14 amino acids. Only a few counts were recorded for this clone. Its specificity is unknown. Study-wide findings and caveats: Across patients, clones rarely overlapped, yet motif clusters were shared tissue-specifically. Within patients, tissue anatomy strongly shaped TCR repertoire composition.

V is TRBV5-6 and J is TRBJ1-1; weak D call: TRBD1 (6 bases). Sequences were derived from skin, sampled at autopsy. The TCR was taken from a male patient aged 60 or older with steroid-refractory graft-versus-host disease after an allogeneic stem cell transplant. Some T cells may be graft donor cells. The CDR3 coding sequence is TGTGCCAGCACCCGGGGGGCAGGGAACACTGAAGCTTTCTTT. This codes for CASTRGAGNTEAFF. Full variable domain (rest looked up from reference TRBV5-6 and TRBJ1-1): DAGVTQSPTHLIKTRGQQVTLRCSPKSGHDTVSWYQQALGQGPQFIFQYYEEEERQRGNFPDRFSGHQFPNYSSELNVNALLLGDSALYLCASTRGAGNTEAFFGQGTRLTVV.